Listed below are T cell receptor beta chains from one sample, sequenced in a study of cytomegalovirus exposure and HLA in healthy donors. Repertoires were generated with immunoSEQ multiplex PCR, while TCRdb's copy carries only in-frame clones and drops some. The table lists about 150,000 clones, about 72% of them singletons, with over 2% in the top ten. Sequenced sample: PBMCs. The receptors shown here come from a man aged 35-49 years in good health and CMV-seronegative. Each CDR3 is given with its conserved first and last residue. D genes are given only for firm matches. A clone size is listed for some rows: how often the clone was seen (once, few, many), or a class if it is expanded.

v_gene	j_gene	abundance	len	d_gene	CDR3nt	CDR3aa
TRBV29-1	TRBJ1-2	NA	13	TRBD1	TGCAGCGTTGCGGCCTCCGGGACAGGGGTCGACACCTTC	CSVAASGTGVDTF
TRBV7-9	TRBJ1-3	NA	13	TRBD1	TGTGCCAGCCGGGACAGCTCTGGAAACACCATATATTTT	CASRDSSGNTIYF
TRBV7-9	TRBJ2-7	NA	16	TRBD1	TGTGCCAGCAGCTCCCGCACAGGGGGCGTTGGTGACGAGCAGTACTTC	CASSSRTGGVGDEQYF
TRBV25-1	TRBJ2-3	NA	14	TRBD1	TGTGCCAGCTCCCGACGAGGGGGCCTAGATACGCAGTATTTT	CASSRRGGLDTQYF
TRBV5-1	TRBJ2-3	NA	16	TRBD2	TGCGCCAGCAGCTTGAGGGCGGGGGGTATCACAGATACGCAGTATTTT	CASSLRAGGITDTQYF
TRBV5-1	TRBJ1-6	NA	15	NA	TGCGCCAGCAGCTTTACGTCAGGGGCAAATTCACCCCTCCACTTT	CASSFTSGANSPLHF
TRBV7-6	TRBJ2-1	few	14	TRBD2	TGTGCCAGCAGCCCCTTAGCGGGAGGAGATGAGCAGTTCTTC	CASSPLAGGDEQFF
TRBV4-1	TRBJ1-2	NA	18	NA	TGCGCCAGCAGCCAAGATAGGCTCCTCACAGGGCGGAACTATGGCTACACCTTC	CASSQDRLLTGRNYGYTF
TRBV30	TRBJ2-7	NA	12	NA	TGTGCCTGGAGTGTAGTCGGGATCGAGCAGTACTTC	CAWSVVGIEQYF
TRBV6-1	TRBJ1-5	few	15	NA	TGTGCCAGCAGTTGGCAGGGGCCCTCCAATCAGCCCCAGCATTTT	CASSWQGPSNQPQHF
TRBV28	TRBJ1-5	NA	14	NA	TGTGCCAGCAGCCAGGGTAGGGGCAATCAGCCCCAGCATTTT	CASSQGRGNQPQHF
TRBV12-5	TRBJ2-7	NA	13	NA	TGTGCTAGTGGCCCCCTTTTACCCCACGAGCAGTACTTC	CASGPLLPHEQYF
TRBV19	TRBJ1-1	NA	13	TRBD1	TGTGCCACCAAAAACAGGGGCGAGGCTGAAGCTTTCTTT	CATKNRGEAEAFF
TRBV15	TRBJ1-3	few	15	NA	TGTGCCACCAGCAGAGACAGGGGCTCTGGAAACACCATATATTTT	CATSRDRGSGNTIYF
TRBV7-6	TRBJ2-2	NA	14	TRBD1	TGTGCCAGCAGCTTAGTCGGACAGGGCGGGGAGCTGTTTTTT	CASSLVGQGGELFF
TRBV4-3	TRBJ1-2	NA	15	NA	TGCGCCAGCAGCCAAGGTTCCAGGGGAGGGTATGGCTACCCCTTC	CASSQGSRGGYGYPF
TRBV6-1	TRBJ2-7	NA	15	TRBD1	TGTGCCAGCAGTGAAGGGGCGACAGGGATCTACGAGCAGTACTTC	CASSEGATGIYEQYF
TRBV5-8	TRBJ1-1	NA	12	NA	TGTGCCAGCAGCCCCGAGGACACTGAAGCTTTCTTT	CASSPEDTEAFF